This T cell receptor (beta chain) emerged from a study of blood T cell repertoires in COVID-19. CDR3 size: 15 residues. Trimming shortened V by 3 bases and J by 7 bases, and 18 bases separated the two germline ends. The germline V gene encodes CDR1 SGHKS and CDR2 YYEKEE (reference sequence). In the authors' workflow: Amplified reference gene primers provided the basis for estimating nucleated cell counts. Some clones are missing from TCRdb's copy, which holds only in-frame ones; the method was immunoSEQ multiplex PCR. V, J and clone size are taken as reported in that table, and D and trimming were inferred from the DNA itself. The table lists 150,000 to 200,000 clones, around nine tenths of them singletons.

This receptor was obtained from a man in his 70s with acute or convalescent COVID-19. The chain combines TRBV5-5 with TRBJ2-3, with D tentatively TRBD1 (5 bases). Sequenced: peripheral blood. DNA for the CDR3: TGTGCCAGCAGCTCCGACAGAAACAGAGGCTATACGCAGTATTTT. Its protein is CASSSDRNRGYTQYF.